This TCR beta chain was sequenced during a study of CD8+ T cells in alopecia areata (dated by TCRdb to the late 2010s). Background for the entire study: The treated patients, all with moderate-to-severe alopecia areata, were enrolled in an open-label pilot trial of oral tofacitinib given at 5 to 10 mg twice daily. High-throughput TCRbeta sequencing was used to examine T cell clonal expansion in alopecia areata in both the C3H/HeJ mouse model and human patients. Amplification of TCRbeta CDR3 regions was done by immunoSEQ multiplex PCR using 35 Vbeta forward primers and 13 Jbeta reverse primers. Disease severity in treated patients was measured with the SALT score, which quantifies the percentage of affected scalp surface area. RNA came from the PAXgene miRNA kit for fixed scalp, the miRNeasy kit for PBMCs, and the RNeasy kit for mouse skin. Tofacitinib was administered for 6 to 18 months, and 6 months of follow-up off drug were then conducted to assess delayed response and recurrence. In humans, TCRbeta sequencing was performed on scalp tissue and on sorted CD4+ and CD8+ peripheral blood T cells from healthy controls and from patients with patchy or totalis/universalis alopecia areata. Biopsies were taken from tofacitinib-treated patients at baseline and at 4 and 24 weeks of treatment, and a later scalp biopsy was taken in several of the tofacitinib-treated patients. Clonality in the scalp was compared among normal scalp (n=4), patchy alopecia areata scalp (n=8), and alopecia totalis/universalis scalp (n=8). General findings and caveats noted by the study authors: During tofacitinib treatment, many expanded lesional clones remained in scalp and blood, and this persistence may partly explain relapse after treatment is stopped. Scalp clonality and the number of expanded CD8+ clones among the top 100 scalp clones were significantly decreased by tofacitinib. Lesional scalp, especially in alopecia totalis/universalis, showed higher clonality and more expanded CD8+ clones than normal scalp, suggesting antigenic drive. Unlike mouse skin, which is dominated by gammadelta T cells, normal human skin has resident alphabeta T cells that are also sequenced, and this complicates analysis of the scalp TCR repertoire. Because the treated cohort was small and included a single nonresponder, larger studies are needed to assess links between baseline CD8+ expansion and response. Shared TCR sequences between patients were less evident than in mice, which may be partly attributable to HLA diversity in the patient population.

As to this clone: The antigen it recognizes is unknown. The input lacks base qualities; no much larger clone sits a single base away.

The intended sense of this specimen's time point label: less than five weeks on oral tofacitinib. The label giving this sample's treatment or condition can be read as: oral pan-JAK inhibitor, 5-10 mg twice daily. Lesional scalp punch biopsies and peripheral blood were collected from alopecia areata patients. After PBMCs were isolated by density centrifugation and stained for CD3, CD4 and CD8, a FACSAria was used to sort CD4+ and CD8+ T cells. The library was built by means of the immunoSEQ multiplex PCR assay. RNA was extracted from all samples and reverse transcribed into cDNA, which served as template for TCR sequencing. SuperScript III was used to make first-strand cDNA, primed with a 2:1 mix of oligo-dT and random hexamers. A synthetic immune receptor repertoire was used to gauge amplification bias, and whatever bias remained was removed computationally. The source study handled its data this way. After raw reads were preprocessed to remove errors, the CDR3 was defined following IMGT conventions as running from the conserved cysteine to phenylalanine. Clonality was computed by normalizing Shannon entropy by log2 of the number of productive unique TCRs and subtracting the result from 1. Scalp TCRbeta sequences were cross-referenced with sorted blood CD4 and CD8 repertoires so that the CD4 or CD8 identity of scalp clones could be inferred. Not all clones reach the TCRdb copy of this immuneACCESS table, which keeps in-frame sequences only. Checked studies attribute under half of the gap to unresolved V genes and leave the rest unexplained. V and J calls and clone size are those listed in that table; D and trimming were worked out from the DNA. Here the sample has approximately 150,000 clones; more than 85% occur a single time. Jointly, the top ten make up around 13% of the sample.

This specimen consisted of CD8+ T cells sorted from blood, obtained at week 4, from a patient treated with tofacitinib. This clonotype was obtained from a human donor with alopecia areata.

The base sequence is TGTGCCAGCAGTACTCAGGGAATTGATGAAGCTTTCTTT. Its translation reads: CASSTQGIDEAFF. The rearranged chain carries TRBV6-5 and TRBJ1-1, with TRBD1 as a weak D call on 5 bases. The CDR3 measures 13 amino acids from cysteine to phenylalanine. Only the CDR3 DNA stays, 39 bases, in frame from base 1. V lost 5 bases and J lost 7 bases; the stretch between them is 14 bases long. The germline V gene provides CDR1 MNHEY and CDR2 SVGAGI.